This T cell receptor (beta chain) came from a study of cytomegalovirus exposure and HLA in healthy donors. Notes on the study in general: It was 164 TCR beta chains that were listed as cytomegalovirus-associated. Fewer N-insertions than the roughly 600-donor mean were reportedly shown by an Asian-associated ancestry cluster in a later analysis.

In regard to this clone: What it binds is not known.

V was shortened by 7 bases and J by 0 bases, with 9 bases between the two germline ends. Germline CDR1 and CDR2: MNHEY and SVGAGI. The length of the CDR3 is 13 residues. 13 Jbeta primers and 60 Vbeta primers were used for the PCR. Repertoires were generated with immunoSEQ multiplex PCR, while TCRdb's copy carries only in-frame clones and drops some. The sample contains about 200,000 clones, roughly three quarters of which appear only once. V gene TRBV6-5 combines with J gene TRBJ1-1; weak D call: TRBD1 (5 bases). This sequence originates from a male donor in good health and CMV-seropositive. The sample comprised PBMCs. CDR3 residues: CASTLTVNTEAFF. The DNA of the CDR3 is TGTGCCAGCACCCTGACAGTGAACACTGAAGCTTTCTTT.